The clone carrying this T cell receptor (beta chain) was observed a single time. Germline V gene lookup returns CDR1 SGHRS and CDR2 YFSETQ. Trimming removed 2 bases at V and 1 base at J, with 12 bases between. The CDR3 runs to 15 residues. The sample comes from a study of blood T cell repertoires in COVID-19. On the study more broadly: Sources were T cells, B-cell-depleted T cells, or PBMCs; the material itself was cDNA or gDNA.

In the source study's methods: Amplification of reference gene primers was used by the study to estimate nucleated cell counts. TCRdb's table, derived via immunoSEQ multiplex PCR, lists solely in-frame clones and lacks some. D and trimming come from the DNA, and the V and J calls and clone size come from that table. The sample lists some 130,000 clones, more than 85% seen once, with 15% to 20% in the top ten. Specimen: peripheral blood. This TCR was sampled from a man in his fifties with active or convalescent COVID-19. The chain employs TRBV5-1 and TRBJ1-1; D is uncertain. This CDR3 is CASSFAVSTNTEAFF. CDR3 nucleotide sequence: TGCGCCAGCAGCTTTGCCGTGAGTACGAACACTGAAGCTTTCTTT. Using reference TRBV5-1 and TRBJ1-1 for the parts outside the CDR3, the full variable domain is KAGVTQTPRYLIKTRGQQVTLSCSPISGHRSVSWYQQTPGQGLQFLFEYFSETQRNKGNFPGRFSGRQFSNSRSEMNVSTLELGDSALYLCASSFAVSTNTEAFFGQGTRLTVV.